The clone carrying this T cell receptor beta chain was recorded a few times. This entry comes from a study of T cells after yellow fever vaccination. Study-level points and caveats: Bulk-population clonotypes that are abundant could appear as contaminants in FACS-sorted repertoires. Overlap between CD4 and CD8 compartments was detected for a small share of clonotypes. A faster peak, day 5 versus 15, was reached by the weaker secondary response.

Generation of TCR cDNA used 5'RACE template switching (which added a universal primer site and UMIs). TCRdb re-called the 5' RACE reads through MiXCR, storing one row per CDR3 protein. The sample lists approximately 85,000 distinct CDR3 sequences, 13% occurring once. V lost 7 bases, J lost 4 bases, and 10 bases lay in between. Germline-derived CDR1 and CDR2 are SQVTM and ANQGSEA. The CDR3 runs 11 residues. The chain recombines TRBV29-1 with TRBJ1-2; no reliable D call. The sequence was collected from a man between 18 and 35 years old who received the YFV17D yellow fever vaccine. The source was CD8+ T cells not binding an NS4B(214-222) dextramer, sorted from PBMCs, collected 21 days after the first yellow fever vaccination. CDR3 sequence (DNA): TGCAGCGGAGGCCTGGGCTATGGCTACACCTTC. The encoded protein is CSGGLGYGYTF.